This T cell receptor (beta chain) comes out of a study of T cell responses to AZD1222 COVID-19 vaccine. Sequenced by immunoSEQ multiplex PCR; TCRdb stores in-frame clones only, minus some. Of about 66,000 clones listed, around 89% are singletons. V was clipped by 4 bases and J by 5 bases; unmatched bases: 4. Germline CDR1 is SGHTS and CDR2 is YDEGEE. The CDR3 runs to 13 residues. The sequenced sample was peripheral blood, obtained 28 days after the second dose of the MenACWY control vaccine. The source is an adult who received the MenACWY meningococcal vaccine as a control. J is TRBJ2-3 and V is TRBV5-8, with 7 bases fitting TRBD2. The CDR3 nucleotides are TGTGCCAGCAGCCCCGGGGGGATAGATACGCAGTATTTT. Its protein product is CASSPGGIDTQYF.